Shown below are 21 T cell receptor beta chains from a single sample sequenced in a study of CD4 T cells in relation to SARS-CoV-2 and coronaviruses. Before the COVID-19 pandemic, during about 2011-2018, CD4+ T cells were taken from unexposed donors. After ten to eleven days of culture, CD4+ T cells were isolated. The repertoire was sequenced with immunoSEQ multiplex PCR; TCRdb's copy has only in-frame clones and lacks some. Of around 11,000 clones in the sample, roughly 84% were seen once. No antigens are known for them. What was sequenced was CD4+ T cells from PBMCs, cultured in vitro. The receptors originated from a human donor in good health.

The gene calls are TRBV19 and TRBJ2-2; D is possibly TRBD1 (6 bases). The V gene lost 10 bases and the J gene lost 6 bases, with 9 bases spanning the gap. CDR1 and CDR2 (germline): LNHDA, SQIVND (reference sequence). The CDR3 length is 11 residues. The CDR3 protein is CATQGSGELFF. CDR3 in DNA: TGTGCCACGCAGGGGTCCGGGGAGCTGTTTTTT.

The gene calls are TRBV5-1 and TRBJ2-7; 7 nucleotides agree with TRBD2. The CDR3 is 12 amino acids. CDR1 SGHRS and CDR2 YFSETQ come from the germline V gene. Trimming removed 5 bases from V and 7 bases from J; junction bases left unmatched: 6. CDR3 residues: CASSRPGGEQYF. CDR3 DNA sequence: TGCGCCAGCAGTCGCCCCGGGGGGGAGCAGTACTTC.

The gene calls are TRBV5-4 and TRBJ2-7, with unresolved D. Per germline, CDR1 SGHNT and CDR2 YYREEE (reference sequence). Trimming took 0 bases from V and 1 from J, leaving 11 bases between them. This CDR3 is 15 amino acids long. The CDR3 spells CASSLGPPESYEQYF. The DNA of the CDR3 is TGTGCCAGCAGCTTGGGGCCACCGGAGTCCTACGAGCAGTACTTC.

By proportion, this clone is medium-sized. The V and J genes are TRBV29-1 and TRBJ1-2; weak D call: TRBD1 (5 bases). The CDR3 runs 12 residues. Trimming pared 0 bases from V and 7 bases from J, leaving 9 bases between. The germline V gene has CDR1 SQVTM and CDR2 ANQGSEA. The CDR3 is CSVEEPGTGYTF. For the CDR3, the DNA is TGCAGCGTTGAAGAGCCAGGGACTGGCTACACCTTC.

The chain links TRBV7-2 to TRBJ2-3; no clear D gene. The V end was cut by 4 bases, the J end by 1 base, with 9 bases between. The germline CDR1 and CDR2 sequences are SGHTA and FQGNSA. The CDR3 runs 14 residues. The CDR3: CASSSSTGTDTQYF. DNA for the CDR3: TGTGCCAGCAGCTCTAGTACGGGCACAGATACGCAGTATTTT.

The rearrangement joins TRBV7-9 to TRBJ1-1; 10 positions agree with TRBD1. CDR3 size: 16 residues. Germline V CDR1 and CDR2: SEHNR, FQNEAQ (reference sequence). J gave up 6 bases and V 5 bases, and 12 bases lay outside the gene matches. The CDR3 DNA is TGTGCCAGCAGCGATTCCGCCGGGACAGGGGACCCTGAAGCTTTCTTT. Protein product: CASSDSAGTGDPEAFF.

In its sample, this clone was seen a few times. The chain has TRBV4-3 and TRBJ2-7, with D tentatively TRBD1 (5 bases). The CDR3 spans 15 residues. CDR1 is LGHNA and CDR2 is YSLEER in the germline V gene. With 0 bases removed from V and 4 bases from J, the gap between germline ends came to 13 bases. CDR3 nucleotides: TGCGCCAGCAGCCAAGAGGCCCAGGACATTTACGAGCAGTACTTC. It codes for CASSQEAQDIYEQYF.

This clone was seen only once. The genes are TRBV7-9 and TRBJ2-2, with a tentative D call TRBD1 (6 bases). Germline CDR1 and CDR2: SEHNR and FQNEAQ (reference sequence). With 5 bases removed from V and 15 bases from J, the gap between germline ends came to 16 bases. The CDR3 loop spans 12 amino acids. Here the CDR3 DNA reads TGTGCCAGCAGCGCCTCCGGGACAAGAGTGTTTTTT. This encodes CASSASGTRVFF.

This clone was detected only once. V is TRBV7-8 and J is TRBJ2-5; 7 bases are shared with TRBD2. This CDR3 contains 14 residues. Per the germline V gene, CDR1 is SGHVS and CDR2 is FQNEAQ. J gave up 4 bases and V 6 bases, and 8 bases lay outside the gene matches. This chain's CDR3 is CASSWGGTVETQYF. The CDR3 DNA sequence: TGTGCCAGCAGTTGGGGGGGGACGGTAGAGACCCAGTACTTC.

The genes are TRBV29-1 and TRBJ1-2; 8 nucleotides line up with TRBD1. The CDR3 loop spans 17 amino acids. Germline V lookup: CDR1 SQVTM, CDR2 ANQGSEA. Trimming at V came to 7 bases and at J to 3 bases, leaving 19 bases not matched to a gene. The chain's CDR3 is CSAWGTGGQGVDYGYTF. The CDR3 coding sequence is TGCAGCGCGTGGGGAACGGGTGGACAGGGTGTAGACTATGGCTACACCTTC. Full variable domain (remainder filled in from reference TRBV29-1 and TRBJ1-2): SAVISQKPSRDICQRGTSLTIQCQVDSQVTMMFWYRQQPGQSLTLIATANQGSEATYESGFVIDKFPISRPNLTFSTLTVSNMSPEDSSIYLCSAWGTGGQGVDYGYTFGSGTRLTVV.

V usage is TRBV29-1 and J usage is TRBJ2-7; 9 nucleotides line up with TRBD1. Germline V gives CDR1 SQVTM, CDR2 ANQGSEA. The CDR3 covers 15 residues. V lost 1 base, J lost 6 bases, and 10 bases stayed unmatched. In DNA, the CDR3 is TGCAGCGTTGAAGGTTTTACGGGACAGGGCAGCGAGCAGTACTTC. It is translated as CSVEGFTGQGSEQYF.

This clone has a handful of counts. This sequence joins TRBV5-4 and TRBJ2-7; 7 bases map to TRBD1. With 0 bases clipped from V and 0 bases from J, the junction kept 3 bases outside the gene matches. Germline V gene data show CDR1 as SGHNT and CDR2 as YYREEE (reference sequence). The CDR3 covers 15 residues. The DNA of the CDR3 is TGTGCCAGCAGCTTGGACAGGGGCAGCTCCTACGAGCAGTACTTC. This encodes CASSLDRGSSYEQYF.

The chain carries TRBV2 and TRBJ2-5; D perhaps matches TRBD2 (6 bases). The germline V and J ends were trimmed by 2 bases and 2 bases, with 15 bases remaining between them. CDR3 length: 16 amino acids. The V gene's germline CDR1 is SNHLY and CDR2 FYNNEI. The CDR3 nucleotides read TGTGCCAGCAGTGAACTTCCTGGCGGGGAGCAAGAGACCCAGTACTTC. Its translation: CASSELPGGEQETQYF.

The rearrangement uses TRBV11-2 and TRBJ2-3, with 8 bases fitting TRBD2. V was pared by 5 bases and J by 3 bases, with 19 bases of the junction left unmatched. CDR3 length equals 19 residues. Germline CDR1 is SGHAT and CDR2 is FQNNGV. The CDR3 region is CASSPGGGASPHSTDTQYF. CDR3 DNA: TGTGCCAGCAGCCCGGGGGGGGGTGCTAGCCCTCATTCTACAGATACGCAGTATTTT. The full variable domain, with the rest looked up from reference TRBV11-2 and TRBJ2-3, is EAGVAQSPRYKIIEKRQSVAFWCNPISGHATLYWYQQILGQGPKLLIQFQNNGVVDDSQLPKDRFSAERLKGVDSTLKIQPAKLEDSAVYLCASSPGGGASPHSTDTQYFGPGTRLTVL.

The V call is TRBV3-1 (or the pseudogene TRBV3-2), the J call TRBJ2-5; no clear D. The CDR3 loop spans 14 amino acids. V was pared by 4 bases and J by 0 bases, with 9 bases between. Germline CDR1 LGHDT, CDR2 YNNKEL (reference sequence). CDR3 nucleotides: TGTGCCAGCAGCCCGGCCGGACACCAAGAGACCCAGTACTTC. Residues: CASSPAGHQETQYF.

Of note for this clone: One end of the junction varies from germline; a read error may be responsible. The V and J genes are TRBV7-7 and TRBJ2-1; the D gene is possibly TRBD1 (6 bases). The germline gives CDR1 SSHAT, CDR2 FNYEAQ (reference sequence). The CDR3 runs 13 residues. In DNA, the CDR3 is TGTGCTAGCAGCCGGGACATCTACAATGAGCAGTTCTTC. Protein product: CASSRDIYNEQFF.

The sample holds one count of this clone. The rearrangement joins TRBV7-2 to TRBJ2-5; D is undetermined. The CDR3 is made up of 13 amino acids. Between the trimmed V and J ends, which lost 8 bases and 3 bases, there was a span of 13 bases. Germline lookup yields CDR1 SGHTA and CDR2 FQGNSA. CDR3 protein: CASGFAGEETQYF. CDR3 DNA sequence: TGTGCCAGCGGGTTCGCCGGAGAAGAGACCCAGTACTTC.

The chain carries TRBV19 and TRBJ2-3; perhaps TRBD2 as D (5 bases). This CDR3 contains 16 residues. Trimming stripped 3 bases from V and 3 bases from J, with 16 bases between. CDR1 and CDR2 (germline): LNHDA, SQIVND (reference sequence). CDR3 region: CASSMVTGRPTDTQYF. The DNA for the CDR3 is TGTGCCAGTAGTATGGTGACTGGGAGACCTACAGATACGCAGTATTTT.

V is TRBV9 and J is TRBJ2-1; 14 bases fit TRBD2. The CDR3 spans 17 residues. After removal of 4 bases from V and 6 bases from J, the junction contained 9 bases not matched to a gene. CDR1 is SGDLS, CDR2 YYNGEE, per germline. The CDR3 DNA reads as TGTGCCAGCAGCCCCGGAAGGGGGACTAGCGGGGGCAATGAGCAGTTCTTC. It yields the protein CASSPGRGTSGGNEQFF.

V and J are TRBV3-1 (or the pseudogene TRBV3-2) and TRBJ2-1; TRBD2 agrees at 7 bases. CDR3 size: 18 residues. V shed 1 base and J 6 bases; nucleotides not matched to a gene: 15. Germline V gene data show CDR1 as LGHDT and CDR2 as YNNKEL (reference sequence). CDR3 nucleotides: TGTGCCAGCAGCCAAGGGGCTCCTAAGGGAGGGCCTCCCAATGAGCAGTTCTTC. Residues: CASSQGAPKGGPPNEQFF.

V is TRBV5-1 and J is TRBJ2-5, with D possibly matching TRBD1 (6 bases). Germline CDR1 SGHRS, CDR2 YFSETQ. The length of the CDR3 is 14 residues. V shed 0 bases and J shed 1 base, with 7 bases lying between them. CDR3 bases: TGCGCCAGCAGCTTGGGGGGGCCCCAAGAGACCCAGTACTTC. It codes for CASSLGGPQETQYF. The variable domain in full, completed from reference TRBV5-1 and TRBJ2-5, reads KAGVTQTPRYLIKTRGQQVTLSCSPISGHRSVSWYQQTPGQGLQFLFEYFSETQRNKGNFPGRFSGRQFSNSRSEMNVSTLELGDSALYLCASSLGGPQETQYFGPGTRLLVL.